A selection of T cell receptor beta chains follows, all from one sample in a study of T-cell memory formation after mild COVID-19. Using its own MiXCR run on the 5' RACE reads, TCRdb lists one record per CDR3 protein. The sample includes under 350,000 distinct CDR3 sequences, 15% to 20% of them seen just once. The sequenced material came from PBMCs or a T cell subset sorted from them (not recorded which). These receptors were collected from a man aged 18 to 29 who had mild COVID-19 (a few samples of this study predate the infection). Cell type and time point are not known. Each CDR3 is given with its conserved first and last residue. A D gene is named only where the DNA matches it firmly. Not every row has a clone size; where given, it reads once, few, many or a size class.

>TRBV4-3|few|TRBD2|TRBJ2-5
TGCGCCAGCAGCCAAGGCGGGGGACCAGAGACCCAGTACTTC
CASSQGGGPETQYF
>TRBV5-4|few|.|TRBJ1-2
TGTGCCAGCAGCGAAGGGGACTATGGCTACACCTTC
CASSEGDYGYTF
>TRBV10-2|few|.|TRBJ2-3
TGCGCCAGCAGTGAGTCCCTAGCCACCACAGATACGCAGTATTTT
CASSESLATTDTQYF
>TRBV11-2|.|.|TRBJ2-6
TGTGCCAGCAGCTCTACACCTGGTACCCTCGGGGCCAACGTCCTGACTTTC
CASSSTPGTLGANVLTF
>TRBV4-1|many|TRBD2|TRBJ2-1
TGCGCCAGCAGCCAAGAGGCAGCGGGGGGGCCTGGTGAGCAGTTCTTC
CASSQEAAGGPGEQFF
>TRBV20-1|few|TRBD1|TRBJ2-7
TGCAGTGCTAGGAGGACAGGGATCGACGAGCAGTACTTC
CSARRTGIDEQYF
>TRBV7-8|many|.|TRBJ2-2
TGTGCCAGCAGCTTAGGAGGCGGGGTGGGCACCGGGGAGCTGTTTTTT
CASSLGGGVGTGELFF
>TRBV4-1|.|.|TRBJ1-5
TGCGCCAGCAGCCAACTACAGGGTAATCAGCCCCAGCATTTT
CASSQLQGNQPQHF
>TRBV15|few|TRBD1|TRBJ2-7
TGTGCCACCAGCAGAGGACAGGGGAACGCCCCATACGAGCAGTACTTC
CATSRGQGNAPYEQYF
>TRBV5-1|.|TRBD1|TRBJ1-1
TGCGCCAGCAGCCGACTGACAGGGACGGTCACTGAAGCTTTCTTT
CASSRLTGTVTEAFF
>TRBV18|.|TRBD1|TRBJ1-1
TGTGCCAGCCACAGGGGCCAAAACACTGAAGCTTTCTTT
CASHRGQNTEAFF
>TRBV10-3|many|.|TRBJ2-2
TGTGCCATCAGTGCCACCTCGAGAACGAACACCGGGGAGCTGTTTTTT
CAISATSRTNTGELFF
>TRBV6-1|.|.|TRBJ2-3
TGTGCCAGCAGCGACAGGTCTAGCACAGATACGCAGTATTTT
CASSDRSSTDTQYF
>TRBV7-9|few|.|TRBJ2-2
TGTGCCAGCAGCTTACTGGCGGCCGGGGAGCTGTTTTTT
CASSLLAAGELFF
>TRBV12-3/TRBV12-4|few|TRBD1|TRBJ1-6
TGTGCCAGCAGTTTAGGGACAGGGATCAGACCCCTCCACTTT
CASSLGTGIRPLHF
>TRBV9|few|.|TRBJ1-2
TGTGCCAGCAGCACCCCACAGGGCTATGGCTACACCTTC
CASSTPQGYGYTF
>TRBV28|few|.|TRBJ2-2
TGTGCCAGCAGTTTTGGGGGGCTGAGCACCGGGGAGCTGTTTTTT
CASSFGGLSTGELFF
>TRBV12-3/TRBV12-4|few|.|TRBJ1-1
TGTGCCAGCAGTTTAAGGGTTCTGAACACTGAAGCTTTCTTT
CASSLRVLNTEAFF
>TRBV6-1|few|TRBD2|TRBJ2-1
TGTGCCAGCAGTGAACCCCGCGGGGGGTCCTACAATGAGCAGTTCTTC
CASSEPRGGSYNEQFF
>TRBV5-5|.|.|TRBJ1-3
TGTGCCAGCAGCGACGGACACTCTGGAAACACCATATATTTT
CASSDGHSGNTIYF
>TRBV6-5|few|.|TRBJ1-1
TGTGCCAGCACCCCAGGATCCGCGATCAACACTGAAGCTTTCTTT
CASTPGSAINTEAFF
>TRBV12-3/TRBV12-4|many|TRBD2|TRBJ2-5
TGTGCCAGCAGTTTAGGGCGGGGGGACGAGACCCAGTACTTC
CASSLGRGDETQYF
>TRBV9|few|.|TRBJ1-5
TGTGCCAGCAGCGTAGGGAGAGAAAGCAATCAGCCCCAGCATTTT
CASSVGRESNQPQHF
>TRBV6-5|.|.|TRBJ1-4
TGTGCCAGCAGGATTGGGATAACTAATGAAAAACTGTTTTTT
CASRIGITNEKLFF
>TRBV11-3|.|TRBD2|TRBJ2-3
TGTGCCAGCAGCTACCGGGGGGCAGATACGCAGTATTTT
CASSYRGADTQYF
>TRBV10-2|.|TRBD1|TRBJ1-5
TGCGCCAGCAGCCGCACCGGGACAGGGAACAATCAGCCCCAGCATTTT
CASSRTGTGNNQPQHF
>TRBV20-1|few|.|TRBJ2-3
TGCAGTGCCAGGACTGTTACTAGCACAGATACGCAGTATTTT
CSARTVTSTDTQYF
>TRBV11-2|many|.|TRBJ1-2
TGTGCCAGCAGCCAGTATGAGTATGGCTACACCTTC
CASSQYEYGYTF
>TRBV20-1|.|TRBD2|TRBJ2-1
TGCAGTGCGCGACACGACGGTCGGCGGGGGGCCTACAATGAGCAGTTCTTC
CSARHDGRRGAYNEQFF
>TRBV20-1|.|TRBD2|TRBJ2-7
TGCAGTGCACCTCATAGCGGGGGCGCTTACGAGCAGTACTTC
CSAPHSGGAYEQYF
>TRBV12-3/TRBV12-4|few|.|TRBJ2-5
TGTGCCGTCCATCTGCCAAACCAAGAGACCCAGTACTTC
CAVHLPNQETQYF
>TRBV18|few|.|TRBJ2-3
TGTGCCAGCTCGGAGGGGGGATACTCCCCTACGCAGTATTTT
CASSEGGYSPTQYF
>TRBV4-3|.|TRBD1|TRBJ1-1
TGCGCCAGCAGCCAGTGGGACAGAGGGACTGAAGCTTTCTTT
CASSQWDRGTEAFF
>TRBV5-4|.|.|TRBJ1-1
TGTGCCAGCAGCTTGGCAGCCACTGAAGCTTTCTTT
CASSLAATEAFF
>TRBV7-9|few|TRBD1|TRBJ2-3
TGTGCCAGAGGACAGGGGGCAGATACGCAGTATTTT
CARGQGADTQYF
>TRBV5-1|many|.|TRBJ2-5
TGCGCCAGCAGCTTAGGGGAAGAGACCCAGTACTTC
CASSLGEETQYF
>TRBV11-2|few|.|TRBJ2-4
TGTGCCAGCAGCCCCCGAGGAGTTCTAGCCAAAAACATTCAGTACTTC
CASSPRGVLAKNIQYF
>TRBV3-1|many|.|TRBJ2-1
TGTGCCAGCAGCCAAAGAAGGGGTACCTACAATGAGCAGTTCTTC
CASSQRRGTYNEQFF
>TRBV6-2/TRBV6-3|few|.|TRBJ2-2
TGTGCCAGCAGTCATCCTAACCTCTCCGGGGAGCTGTTTTTT
CASSHPNLSGELFF
>TRBV20-1|.|.|TRBJ1-5
TGCAGTGCAAGAACACCGAAGGGCAATCAGCCCCAGCATTTT
CSARTPKGNQPQHF
>TRBV24-1|.|TRBD2|TRBJ2-3
TGTGCCACCAGTGAGGGGGGGAGAGATACGCAGTATTTT
CATSEGGRDTQYF
>TRBV6-1|.|.|TRBJ1-5
TGTGCCAGCAGCTGGTTTGATGGCAGCGGGGCCCAGCATTTT
CASSWFDGSGAQHF
>TRBV7-2|.|.|TRBJ1-4
TGTGCCAGCAGCCCCCAGGGTTCTAATGAAAAACTGTTTTTT
CASSPQGSNEKLFF
>TRBV2|few|.|TRBJ2-5
TGTGCCAGCAGAACCGAAGAGACCCAGTACTTC
CASRTEETQYF
>TRBV7-3|.|.|TRBJ2-3
TGTGCCAGCAGCTCAGGGTCAGATACGCAGTATTTT
CASSSGSDTQYF
>TRBV28|.|TRBD1|TRBJ1-6
TGTGCCAGCAGTTTATATACAGGGGGAAGTGCTTCACCCCTCCACTTT
CASSLYTGGSASPLHF
>TRBV5-1|many|.|TRBJ2-2
TGCGCCAGCAGCTTGACAGCGAACACCGGGGAGCTGTTTTTT
CASSLTANTGELFF
>TRBV11-2|few|.|TRBJ2-5
TGTGCCAGCAGCCCGCGCCGTATGCTAACTAACCAAGAGACCCAGTACTTC
CASSPRRMLTNQETQYF
>TRBV27|.|TRBD1|TRBJ2-1
TGTGCCAGCAGTACAAGGGACAGGGGAAGTAATGAGCAGTTCTTC
CASSTRDRGSNEQFF
>TRBV19|.|.|TRBJ1-1
TGTGCCAGTATTAAAGGGGAATCAGGAGAAGCTTTCTTT
CASIKGESGEAFF
>TRBV27|.|.|TRBJ2-7
TGTGCCAGCAGTTTATCCTCGGCCTACGAGCAGTACTTC
CASSLSSAYEQYF
>TRBV25-1|.|.|TRBJ2-3
TGTGCCAGCACCCGGGGAGCTGAAGATACGCAGTATTTT
CASTRGAEDTQYF
>TRBV6-2/TRBV6-3|many|.|TRBJ2-5
TGTGCCAGCAGTACCCCCTTCGGGACCCAGTACTTC
CASSTPFGTQYF
>TRBV7-9|.|.|TRBJ2-5
TGTGCCAGCAGCTTAGTAGGTCCCTCCCTACAAGAGACCCAGTACTTC
CASSLVGPSLQETQYF
>TRBV6-2/TRBV6-3|.|TRBD1|TRBJ1-5
TGTGCCAGCAGTTACACGGGGACAGGATTTTCTAGCAATCAGCCCCAGCATTTT
CASSYTGTGFSSNQPQHF
>TRBV9|few|TRBD2|TRBJ2-1
TGTGCCAGCAGCCGGCAGCGGGGGGGTGAGCAGTTCTTC
CASSRQRGGEQFF
>TRBV5-4|few|.|TRBJ2-3
TGTGCCAGCAGCCCCCCCGACAGCCCCCCTAGCACAGATACGCAGTATTTT
CASSPPDSPPSTDTQYF
>TRBV4-2|.|TRBD2|TRBJ2-5
TGTGCCAGCAGCCAAGATCGGGGACTAGCATCGGAGGAGACCCAGTACTTC
CASSQDRGLASEETQYF
>TRBV3-1|few|TRBD2|TRBJ2-7
TGTGCCAGCAGCCTCCCGAGCGGGAGCGAGCAGTACTTC
CASSLPSGSEQYF
>TRBV29-1|many|.|TRBJ1-5
TGCAGCGTTGGTGTAAGGGGGCAGCCCCAGCATTTT
CSVGVRGQPQHF